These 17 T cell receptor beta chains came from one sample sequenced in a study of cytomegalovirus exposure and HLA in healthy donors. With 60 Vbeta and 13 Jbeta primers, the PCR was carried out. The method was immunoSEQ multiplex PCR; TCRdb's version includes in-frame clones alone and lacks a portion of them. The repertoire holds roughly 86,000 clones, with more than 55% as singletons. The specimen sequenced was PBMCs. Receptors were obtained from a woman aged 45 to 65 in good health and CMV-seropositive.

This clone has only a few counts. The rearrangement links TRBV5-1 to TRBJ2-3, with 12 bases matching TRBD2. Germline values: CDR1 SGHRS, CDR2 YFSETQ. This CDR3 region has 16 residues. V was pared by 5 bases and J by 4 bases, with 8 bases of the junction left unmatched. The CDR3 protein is CASSRQTSGGADTQYF. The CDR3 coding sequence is TGCGCCAGCAGTCGTCAGACTAGCGGGGGCGCAGATACGCAGTATTTT.

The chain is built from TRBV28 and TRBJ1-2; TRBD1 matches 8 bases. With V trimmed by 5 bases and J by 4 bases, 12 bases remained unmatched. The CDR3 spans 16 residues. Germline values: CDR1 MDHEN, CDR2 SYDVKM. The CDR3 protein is CASSPGDRNIVYGYTF. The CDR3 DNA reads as TGTGCCAGCAGTCCTGGGGACAGGAATATTGTCTATGGCTACACCTTC.

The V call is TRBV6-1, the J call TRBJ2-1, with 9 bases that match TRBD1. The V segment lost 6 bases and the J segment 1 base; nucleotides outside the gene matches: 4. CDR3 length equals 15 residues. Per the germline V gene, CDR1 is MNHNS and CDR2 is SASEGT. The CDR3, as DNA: TGTGCCAGCAGGGGACAGGGTTCATCCTACAATGAGCAGTTCTTC. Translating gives CASRGQGSSYNEQFF.

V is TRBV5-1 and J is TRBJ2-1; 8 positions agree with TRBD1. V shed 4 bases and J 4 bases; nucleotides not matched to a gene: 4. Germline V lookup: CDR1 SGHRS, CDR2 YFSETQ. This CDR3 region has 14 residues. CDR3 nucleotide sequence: TGCGCCAGCAGCGGAGGACAGGGATACAATGAGCAGTTCTTC. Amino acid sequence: CASSGGQGYNEQFF.

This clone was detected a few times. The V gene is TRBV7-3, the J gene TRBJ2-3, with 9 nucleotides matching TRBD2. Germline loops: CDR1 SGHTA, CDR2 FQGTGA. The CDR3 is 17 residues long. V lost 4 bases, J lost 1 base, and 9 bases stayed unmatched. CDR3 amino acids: CASSYHTIAGGTDTQYF. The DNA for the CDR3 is TGTGCCAGCAGCTACCATACCATAGCGGGGGGCACAGATACGCAGTATTTT.

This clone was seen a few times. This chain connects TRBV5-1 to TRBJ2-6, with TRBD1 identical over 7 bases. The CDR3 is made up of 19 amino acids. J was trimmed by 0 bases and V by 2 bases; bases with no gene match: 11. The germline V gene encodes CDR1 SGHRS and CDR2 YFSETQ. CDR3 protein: CASSFIAGQDLSGANVLTF. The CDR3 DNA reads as TGCGCCAGCAGCTTCATTGCTGGACAGGACCTCTCTGGGGCCAACGTCCTGACTTTC.

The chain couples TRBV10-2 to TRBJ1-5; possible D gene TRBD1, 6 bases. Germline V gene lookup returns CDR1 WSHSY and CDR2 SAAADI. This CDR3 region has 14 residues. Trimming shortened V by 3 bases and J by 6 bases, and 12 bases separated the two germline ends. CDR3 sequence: CASSDLGAVQPQHF. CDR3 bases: TGCGCCAGCAGTGATTTGGGGGCAGTTCAGCCCCAGCATTTT.

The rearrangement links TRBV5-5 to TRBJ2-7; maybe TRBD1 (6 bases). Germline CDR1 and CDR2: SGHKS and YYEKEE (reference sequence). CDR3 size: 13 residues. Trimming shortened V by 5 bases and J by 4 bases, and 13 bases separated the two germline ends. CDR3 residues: CASSHDTGYEQYF. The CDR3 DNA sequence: TGTGCCAGCAGTCATGACACAGGGTACGAGCAGTACTTC.

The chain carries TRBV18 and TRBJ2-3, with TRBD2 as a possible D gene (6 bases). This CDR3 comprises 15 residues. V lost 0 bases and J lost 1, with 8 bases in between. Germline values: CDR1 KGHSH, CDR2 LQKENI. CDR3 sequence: CASSPPGLRTDTQYF. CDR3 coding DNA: TGTGCCAGCTCACCACCGGGACTGCGCACAGATACGCAGTATTTT.

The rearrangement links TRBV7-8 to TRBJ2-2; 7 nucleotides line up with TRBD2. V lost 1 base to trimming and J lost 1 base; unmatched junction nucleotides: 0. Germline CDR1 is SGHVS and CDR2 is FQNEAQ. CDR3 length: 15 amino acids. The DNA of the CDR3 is TGTGCCAGCAGCTTAGGCGGGGGGAACACCGGGGAGCTGTTTTTT. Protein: CASSLGGGNTGELFF. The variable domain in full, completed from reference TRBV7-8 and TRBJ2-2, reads GAGVSQSPRYKVAKRGQDVALRCDPISGHVSLFWYQQALGQGPEFLTYFQNEAQLDKSGLPSDRFFAERPEGSVSTLKIQRTQQEDSAVYLCASSLGGGNTGELFFGEGSRLTVL.

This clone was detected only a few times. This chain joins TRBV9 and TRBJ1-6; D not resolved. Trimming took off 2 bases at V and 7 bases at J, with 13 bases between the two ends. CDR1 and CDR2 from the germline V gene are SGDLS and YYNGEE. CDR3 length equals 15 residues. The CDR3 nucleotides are TGTGCCAGCAGCGTCGGGTCATTCCCGAATTCACCCCTCCACTTT. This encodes CASSVGSFPNSPLHF. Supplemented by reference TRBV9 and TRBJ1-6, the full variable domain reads DSGVTQTPKHLITATGQRVTLRCSPRSGDLSVYWYQQSLDQGLQFLIQYYNGEERAKGNILERFSAQQFPDLHSELNLSSLELGDSALYFCASSVGSFPNSPLHFGNGTRLTVT.

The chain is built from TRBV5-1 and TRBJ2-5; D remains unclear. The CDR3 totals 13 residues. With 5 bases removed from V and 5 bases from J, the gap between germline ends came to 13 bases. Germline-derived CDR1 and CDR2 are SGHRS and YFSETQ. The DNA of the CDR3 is TGCGCCAGCAGAGAAGGAGTAAGGGAGACCCAGTACTTC. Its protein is CASREGVRETQYF. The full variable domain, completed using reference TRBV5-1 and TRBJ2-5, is KAGVTQTPRYLIKTRGQQVTLSCSPISGHRSVSWYQQTPGQGLQFLFEYFSETQRNKGNFPGRFSGRQFSNSRSEMNVSTLELGDSALYLCASREGVRETQYFGPGTRLLVL.

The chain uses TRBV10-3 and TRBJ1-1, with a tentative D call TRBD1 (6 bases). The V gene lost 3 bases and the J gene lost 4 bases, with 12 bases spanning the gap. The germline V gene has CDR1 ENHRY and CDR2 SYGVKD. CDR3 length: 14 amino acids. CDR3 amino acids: CAISEGGRGTEAFF. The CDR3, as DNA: TGTGCCATCAGTGAAGGGGGAAGGGGCACTGAAGCTTTCTTT.

CDR3 region: CASSRVGYGELFF. The CDR3 nucleotides are TGTGCCAGCAGCCGAGTTGGTTACGGGGAGCTGTTTTTT. The V call is TRBV7-2, the J call TRBJ2-2; D not certain. This CDR3 is 13 amino acids long. In germline, CDR1 is SGHTA, CDR2 FQGNSA. Between the trimmed V and J ends, which lost 5 bases and 7 bases, there was a span of 11 bases. The complete variable domain, with remaining parts taken from reference TRBV7-2 and TRBJ2-2, reads GAGVSQSPSNKVTEKGKDVELRCDPISGHTALYWYRQSLGQGLEFLIYFQGNSAPDKSGLPSDRFSAERTGGSVSTLTIQRTQQEDSAVYLCASSRVGYGELFFGEGSRLTVL.

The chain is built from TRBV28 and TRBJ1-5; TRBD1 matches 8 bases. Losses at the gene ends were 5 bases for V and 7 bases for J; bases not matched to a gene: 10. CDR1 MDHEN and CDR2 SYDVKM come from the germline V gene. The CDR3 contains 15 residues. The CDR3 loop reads CASSRDRGGGQPQHF. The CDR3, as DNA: TGTGCCAGCAGTCGAGACAGGGGTGGAGGACAGCCCCAGCATTTT.

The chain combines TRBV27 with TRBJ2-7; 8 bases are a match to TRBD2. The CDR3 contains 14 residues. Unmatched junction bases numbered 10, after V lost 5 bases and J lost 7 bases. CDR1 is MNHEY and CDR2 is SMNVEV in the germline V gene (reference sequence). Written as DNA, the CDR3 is TGTGCCAGCAGTCCTCGGGGGGGGGCTGAAGAGCAGTACTTC. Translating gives CASSPRGGAEEQYF.

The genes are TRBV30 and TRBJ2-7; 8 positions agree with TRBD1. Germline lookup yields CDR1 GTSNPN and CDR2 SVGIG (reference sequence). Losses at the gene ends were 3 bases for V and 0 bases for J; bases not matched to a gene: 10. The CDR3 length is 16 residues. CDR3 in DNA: TGTGCCTGGAGGAGACAGGGGAATTATGGCTCCTACGAGCAGTACTTC. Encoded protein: CAWRRQGNYGSYEQYF.